This TCR beta chain came from a study of cytomegalovirus exposure and HLA in healthy donors. As for the study in general: Genetic ancestry analysis placed 75% to 85% of the 398 donors that were genotyped in the Caucasian-associated cluster.

Regarding the study as a whole: Sequencing artifact likely explains a cluster of highly shared sequence variants. Data from an earlier analysis indicated that most TCR beta V segments were productive either about 87% or about 30% of the time.

Germline CDR1 and CDR2: SGHDT and YYEEEE. CDR3 length: 16 residues. With 5 bases clipped from V and 9 bases from J, the junction kept 12 bases outside the gene matches. For this clone: The antigen is not known.

Donors showed nominal health when sampled, although they likely had unrecorded immune exposures. The PCR made use of 60 Vbeta and 13 Jbeta primers. Assay: immunoSEQ multiplex PCR; the TCRdb copy retains only in-frame clones and omits some. The table has some 240,000 clones, around 80% seen once. This sequence originates from a male donor in good health and CMV-seronegative. The chain links TRBV5-6 to TRBJ2-1; 12 bases align to TRBD1. Sequencing was carried out using PBMCs. The CDR3 region is CASRTTGQGAVGEQFF. In nucleotides, the CDR3 is TGTGCCAGCAGAACGACGGGACAGGGGGCTGTAGGTGAGCAGTTCTTC.